These 17 T cell receptor beta chains were sequenced from one sample in a study of cytomegalovirus exposure and HLA in healthy donors. Vbeta (60) and Jbeta (13) primers were used in the PCR. Assay: immunoSEQ multiplex PCR; the TCRdb copy retains only in-frame clones and omits some. The sample lists over 150,000 clones, roughly 80% seen once, with over 4.5% in the top ten. The sample taken for sequencing was PBMCs. These receptors originate from a male donor in good health and CMV-seronegative.

The chain has TRBV5-1 and TRBJ1-3; a possible D gene is TRBD1 (5 bases). This CDR3 region has 15 residues. Per the germline V gene, CDR1 is SGHRS and CDR2 is YFSETQ. Trimming removed 4 bases from V and 0 bases from J, with 11 bases in between. The CDR3 region is CASSPGRASGNTIYF. CDR3 in DNA: TGCGCCAGCAGCCCGGGCAGGGCCTCTGGAAACACCATATATTTT.

V usage is TRBV28 and J usage is TRBJ2-7; TRBD1 might be the D (6 bases). The CDR3 loop spans 15 amino acids. V lost 7 bases and J lost 2, with 18 bases in between. Germline values: CDR1 MDHEN, CDR2 SYDVKM. DNA of the CDR3: TGTGCCAGCACCCCTCGCAGGGGCGGAACCTACGAGCAGTACTTC. Encoded protein: CASTPRRGGTYEQYF.

The genes are TRBV19 and TRBJ2-7; 16 bases line up with TRBD2. CDR3 size: 17 residues. Germline V gene sequence: CDR1 LNHDA, CDR2 SQIVND (reference sequence). V lost 3 bases and J lost 12; bases outside the gene matches: 14. CDR3 amino acids: CASSINVRAGLAGGTYF. CDR3 bases: TGTGCCAGTAGTATTAACGTCAGAGCGGGACTAGCGGGAGGGACGTACTTC.

The DNA of the CDR3 is TGTGCCAGCAGGGGAGCTCGCGAGCAGTACTTC. Translated, it gives CASRGAREQYF. The gene calls are TRBV2 and TRBJ2-7; a possible D gene is TRBD2 (5 bases). The CDR3 is 11 amino acids. Trimming cost V 6 bases and J 6 bases, with 9 bases left between them. Germline CDR1 is SNHLY and CDR2 is FYNNEI.

As for this clone: One end of the junction is discordant with germline, which a read error may explain. The CDR3 region has the DNA TGTTCCAGCCGACTGTCGTCTACTGAAGCTTTCTTT. Translated, it gives CSSRLSSTEAFF. The chain uses TRBV7-9 and TRBJ1-1, with unresolved D. The CDR3 has 12 residues. Germline values: CDR1 SEHNR, CDR2 FQNEAQ (reference sequence).

V gene TRBV9 combines with J gene TRBJ1-3; 9 bases line up with TRBD1. Germline loops: CDR1 SGDLS, CDR2 YYNGEE. V gave up 7 bases and J gave up 3 bases; unmatched junction bases: 11. The CDR3 loop spans 16 amino acids. The CDR3 loop is CASGAQGQGYGNTIYF. The CDR3 DNA reads as TGTGCCAGCGGCGCCCAGGGACAGGGTTATGGAAACACCATATATTTT.

The chain recombines TRBV5-6 with TRBJ1-2, with D possibly TRBD1 on 5 matching bases. CDR3 length: 13 residues. Between the trimmed V and J ends, which lost 1 base and 5 bases, there was a span of 9 bases. Germline-derived CDR1 and CDR2 are SGHDT and YYEEEE. DNA of the CDR3: TGTGCCAGCAGCTTGCCAGGGACTTATGGCTACACCTTC. Its protein is CASSLPGTYGYTF.

The chain uses TRBV11-2 and TRBJ1-1, with D maybe TRBD1 (5 bases). Looked up from germline, CDR1 is SGHAT and CDR2 is FQNNGV. V lost 5 bases to trimming and J lost 5 bases, with 9 bases between them. The CDR3 covers 12 residues. The CDR3 sequence is CASSPAGTEAFF. DNA of the CDR3: TGTGCCAGCAGCCCTGCAGGGACTGAAGCTTTCTTT.

The rearrangement links TRBV6-4 to TRBJ2-3, with 8 bases matching TRBD2. The V segment lost 4 bases and the J segment 1 base; nucleotides outside the gene matches: 4. Germline values: CDR1 MRHNA, CDR2 SNTAGT. The CDR3 extends over 15 amino acids. This CDR3 is CASSASGFRTDTQYF. The DNA for the CDR3 is TGTGCCAGCAGTGCTAGCGGGTTCCGCACAGATACGCAGTATTTT.

The V gene is TRBV19, the J gene TRBJ2-7, with TRBD1 matching over 7 bases. J lost 3 bases, V lost 8 bases, and 4 bases had no gene match. Germline lookup yields CDR1 LNHDA and CDR2 SQIVND (reference sequence). The length of the CDR3 is 12 residues. CDR3 nucleotides: TGTGCCAGTTCGGGACAGAACTACGAGCAGTACTTC. Translation: CASSGQNYEQYF.

The chain recombines TRBV5-5 with TRBJ2-7, with D perhaps TRBD1 (6 bases). Trimming left V 3 bases short and J 4 bases short, with 17 bases between. This CDR3 has 15 amino acids. Germline V gene sequence: CDR1 SGHKS, CDR2 YYEKEE (reference sequence). The CDR3 region is CASSYLKSGEYEQYF. The DNA of the CDR3 is TGTGCCAGCAGCTATCTTAAATCAGGGGAGTACGAGCAGTACTTC.

This sequence joins TRBV2 and TRBJ1-2; maybe TRBD1 (6 bases). V dropped 4 bases and J dropped 0 bases, with 9 bases sitting between them. CDR1 SNHLY and CDR2 FYNNEI come from the germline V gene. CDR3 length: 14 amino acids. CDR3 residues: CASSGGGPNYGYTF. In DNA, the CDR3 is TGTGCCAGCAGTGGAGGGGGACCTAACTATGGCTACACCTTC. The full variable domain, completed using reference TRBV2 and TRBJ1-2, is EPEVTQTPSHQVTQMGQEVILRCVPISNHLYFYWYRQILGQKVEFLVSFYNNEISEKSEIFDDQFSVERPDGSNFTLKIRSTKLEDSAMYFCASSGGGPNYGYTFGSGTRLTVV.

J is TRBJ2-5 and V is TRBV19, with D possibly being TRBD1 (5 bases). The germline CDR1 and CDR2 sequences are LNHDA and SQIVND (reference sequence). Trimming left V 4 bases short and J 2 bases short, with 8 bases between. There are 13 residues in the CDR3. CDR3 amino acids: CASSRNRQETQYF. CDR3 in DNA: TGTGCCAGTAGTAGAAACAGGCAAGAGACCCAGTACTTC.

The chain links TRBV5-1 to TRBJ1-1; D is undetermined. V was shortened by 0 bases and J by 1 base, with 4 bases between the two germline ends. The CDR3 totals 13 residues. Germline V gene lookup returns CDR1 SGHRS and CDR2 YFSETQ. CDR3 amino acids: CASSLDRNTEAFF. The CDR3 region has the DNA TGCGCCAGCAGCTTGGACAGGAACACTGAAGCTTTCTTT.

This clone was seen more than once but under ten times. The V and J genes are TRBV18 and TRBJ2-5; 8 bases match TRBD2. CDR3 length: 17 residues. The ends lost 2 bases at V and 0 bases at J; junction bases unmatched: 8. Germline V gene data show CDR1 as KGHSH and CDR2 as LQKENI. The CDR3 DNA follows: TGTGCCAGCTCACCAACTTCACGAGCGGGGGACCAAGAGACCCAGTACTTC. It yields the protein CASSPTSRAGDQETQYF. The variable domain in full, with the rest retrieved from reference TRBV18 and TRBJ2-5, is NAGVMQNPRHLVRRRGQEARLRCSPMKGHSHVYWYRQLPEEGLKFMVYLQKENIIDESGMPKERFSAEFPKEGPSILRIQQVVRGDSAAYFCASSPTSRAGDQETQYFGPGTRLLVL.

The V gene is TRBV5-1, the J gene TRBJ2-3, with 13 bases aligning to TRBD2. The junction had 3 bases not matched to a gene; V was cut back by 4 bases and J by 4 bases. Germline V lookup: CDR1 SGHRS, CDR2 YFSETQ. The CDR3 covers 15 residues. In DNA, the CDR3 is TGCGCCAGCAGCGGGGGACTAGCGGGGTCAGATACGCAGTATTTT. Its protein is CASSGGLAGSDTQYF.

The genes are TRBV6-1 and TRBJ1-1; D call uncertain. CDR1 MNHNS and CDR2 SASEGT come from the germline V gene. V was clipped by 4 bases and J by 1 base, with 10 bases between them. There are 14 residues in the CDR3. For the CDR3, the DNA is TGTGCCAGCAGTGCAGTTGACTCGAACACTGAAGCTTTCTTT. Translating gives CASSAVDSNTEAFF.